This T cell receptor beta chain was retrieved from a study of blood T cell repertoires in COVID-19. Study information: Sample material is recorded as cDNA or gDNA derived from T cells, B-cell-depleted T cells, or PBMCs.

Profiling relied on immunoSEQ multiplex PCR, and the TCRdb table lists in-frame clones only, not all of them. The sample has 30,000 to 40,000 clones; roughly three quarters are singletons. This sequence was found in a human donor in a cohort sampled during active COVID-19. Specimen: peripheral blood.

The CDR3 DNA sequence: TGTGCCAGCAGTCCCCGGGGTCGGAGCGCAGATACGCAGTATTTT. It specifies CASSPRGRSADTQYF. V is TRBV6-5 and J is TRBJ2-3, with a tentative D call TRBD2 (5 bases). Germline V CDR1 and CDR2: MNHEY, SVGAGI. V lost 5 bases to trimming and J lost 4 bases, with 16 bases between them. The CDR3 length is 15 residues.